The entry below gives a single TCR beta chain sequence along with its context. A few counts support this clone. This clone's antigen is unknown. Within one base of it there is no much larger clone, and no base qualities were kept. This sample stems from a study of vaccination effects on CD4 cells after COVID-19 (dated 2022 in TCRdb). In terms of the full investigation: Two doses of either the BNT162b2 or the mRNA-1273 mRNA SARS-CoV-2 vaccine were administered to participants. Cultures from other donors in the study were sequenced with the Oncomine TCR Beta short-read assay on an Illumina iSeq 100. A total of ten to eleven COVID-19 convalescent patients and a handful of SARS-CoV-2-naive healthy vaccine recipients were included in the full study. In both COVID-19 convalescent patients and infection-naive vaccine recipients, the study compared SARS-CoV-2 spike-specific CD4+ TCR repertoires from before mRNA vaccination with those from after it.

The method behind the library was the immunoSEQ multiplex PCR assay. DNA from the cultured, isolated CD4+ T cells was subjected to TCR beta CDR3 sequencing. Per the original workflow: Non-productive TCR sequences were removed, reads were trimmed to the CDR3 region, and CDR3s of at least 7 amino acids were retained. Antigen-specific clonotypes were identified using the MANAFEST web app by comparison of expansion in peptide wells against reference cultures. For clones to be considered positive, expansion at FDR<0.05 versus reference and all other wells, an odds ratio above 5, and a frequency above 0.1% in two replicate wells were required. A clonotype was defined as cross-reactive if the clonotype was significantly expanded both in SARS-CoV-2 spike wells and in at least one common cold coronavirus spike condition. Using the stringdist R package, CDR3 similarity was measured by Levenshtein distance, and unrooted trees were constructed with ape in R 3.6.1. TCRdb took over this immuneACCESS table, retaining in-frame rearrangements with V and J assigned. Such tables are incomplete; in checked studies, under half of the missing clones stem from an unresolved V gene, and the remainder is unexplained. V, J and clone size are taken as reported in that table, and D and trimming were inferred from the DNA itself. The sample includes tens of thousands of clones, with around 68% observed a single time. The ten largest clones take up approximately 24% of the sample.

Beyond this particular receptor, the publication reports: The study was limited by a small number of convalescent patients and lacked early post-infection timepoints. Among healthy vaccine recipients, nearly all vaccine-induced clones were SARS-CoV-2 mono-reactive, and only 1 of 255 was cross-reactive with common cold coronaviruses. At late post-vaccination timepoints, both infection-induced and vaccine-induced clones showed marked clonal contraction, consistent with waning T cell responses.

The ViraFEST assay stimulated PBMC with viral peptide pools and then used TCR sequencing to identify antigen-specific CD4+ T cell clonotypes by expansion. After approximately 11 days of culture, CD4+ T cells were isolated with the EasySep CD4+ T cell isolation kit. The absence of prior SARS-CoV-2 infection in healthy vaccine recipients was confirmed by negative nucleocapsid antibodies before and after vaccination. Two million PBMC per well were cultured with around 10 ug/ml peptides in IMDM containing about 5% human AB serum, roughly 9.5 IU/ml IL-2 and gentamicin. Half of the culture medium was replaced with fresh IL-2-containing medium on days 3 and 7. Each peptide stimulation condition was cultured in triplicate wells unless otherwise noted. Using Ficoll-Paque Plus gradient centrifugation, PBMC were separated from whole blood and then either used fresh or cryopreserved at -140C. The overlapping peptide pools covered the spike proteins of SARS-CoV-2 and of the common cold coronaviruses HCoV-NL63, HCoV-OC43 and HCoV-229E. The QIAamp micro DNA kit was used to extract genomic DNA from the cultured CD4+ T cells.

At the junction V is shortened by 2 bases and J by 10 bases, with 12 bases in between. From a lookup of the germline V gene (reference sequence), CDR1 and CDR2 are GTSNPN and SVGIG. Measured from the cysteine to the phenylalanine, the CDR3 is 13 residues long. Of the read, only the CDR3 DNA is kept; its 39 bases are in frame from base 1. The origin of this receptor is a human donor who received a COVID-19 vaccine. The sample in question was CD4+ T cells from PBMCs cultured with HCoV-OC43 spike peptides, obtained before COVID-19 vaccination. The sample's cell subset or site, from its label and the paper: HCoV-OC43 spike overlapping peptide pool stimulation. Recombination connected TRBV30 to TRBJ1-6; no D gene can be assigned with confidence. The nucleotide sequence is given as TGTGCCTGGAGTAAGGGAGGAAGCTCACCCCTCCACTTT. Translation gives CAWSKGGSSPLHF.